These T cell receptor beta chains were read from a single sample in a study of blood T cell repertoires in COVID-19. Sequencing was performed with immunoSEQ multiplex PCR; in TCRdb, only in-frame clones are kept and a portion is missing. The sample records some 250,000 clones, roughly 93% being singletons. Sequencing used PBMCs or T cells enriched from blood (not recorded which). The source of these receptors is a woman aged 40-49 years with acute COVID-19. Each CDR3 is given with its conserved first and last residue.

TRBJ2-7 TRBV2 CASSETSQSVYF
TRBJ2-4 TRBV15 CATSNRGQGAKNIQYF
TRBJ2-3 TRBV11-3 CASSPGGSTDTQYF
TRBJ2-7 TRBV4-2 CASSQVNAASEQYF
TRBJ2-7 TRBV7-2 CASSLSQVGGSYEQYF
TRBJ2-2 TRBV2 CASRRAGQNTGELFF
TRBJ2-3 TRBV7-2 CASSPWTSGGRDTQYF
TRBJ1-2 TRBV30 CAWSVGGTGRRYGYTF
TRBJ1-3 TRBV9 CASSVGQGDGNTIYF
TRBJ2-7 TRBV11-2 CASSWQVPYEQYF
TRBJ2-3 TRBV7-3 CASSPRTGGDTQYF
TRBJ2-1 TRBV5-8 CASSGGGSSYNEQFF
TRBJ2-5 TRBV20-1 CSASPRVLQETQYF
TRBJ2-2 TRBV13 CASSLVRTGELFF
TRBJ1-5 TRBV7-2 CASSGYRDQPQHF
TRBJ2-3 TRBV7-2 CASNPRGGLAGSDTQYF
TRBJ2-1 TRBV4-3 CASSQELGTSGYNEQFF
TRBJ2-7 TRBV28 CASKGNYEQYF
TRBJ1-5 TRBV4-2 CASSQVLGGYSNQPQHF
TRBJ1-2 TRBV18 CASSPDTPGGYTF
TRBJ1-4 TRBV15 CATSTRTGRDEKLFF
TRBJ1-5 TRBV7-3 CASNRRQGSNQPQHF
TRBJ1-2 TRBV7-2 CASTLVRVDGYTF
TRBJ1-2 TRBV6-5 CASSYSVDRVYGYTF
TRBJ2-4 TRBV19 CASSFSGVNIQYF
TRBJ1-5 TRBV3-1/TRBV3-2 CASSQGTGGPQHF
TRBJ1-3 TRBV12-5 CASGLGQQGNTIYF
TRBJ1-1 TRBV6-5 CASTTGGGIAEAFF
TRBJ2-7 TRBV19 CASKASGISPYEQYF
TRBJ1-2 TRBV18 CASSPNSQGAHNYGYTF
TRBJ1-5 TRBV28 CASSYLGQPQHF
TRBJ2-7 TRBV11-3 CASSLGGLEVYEQYF
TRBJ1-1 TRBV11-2 CASSETQGLYTEAFF
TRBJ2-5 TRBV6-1 CASSEQGARRETQYF
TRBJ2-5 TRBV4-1 CASSQPLETQYF
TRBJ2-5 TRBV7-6 CASSLVGERDGGQETQYF